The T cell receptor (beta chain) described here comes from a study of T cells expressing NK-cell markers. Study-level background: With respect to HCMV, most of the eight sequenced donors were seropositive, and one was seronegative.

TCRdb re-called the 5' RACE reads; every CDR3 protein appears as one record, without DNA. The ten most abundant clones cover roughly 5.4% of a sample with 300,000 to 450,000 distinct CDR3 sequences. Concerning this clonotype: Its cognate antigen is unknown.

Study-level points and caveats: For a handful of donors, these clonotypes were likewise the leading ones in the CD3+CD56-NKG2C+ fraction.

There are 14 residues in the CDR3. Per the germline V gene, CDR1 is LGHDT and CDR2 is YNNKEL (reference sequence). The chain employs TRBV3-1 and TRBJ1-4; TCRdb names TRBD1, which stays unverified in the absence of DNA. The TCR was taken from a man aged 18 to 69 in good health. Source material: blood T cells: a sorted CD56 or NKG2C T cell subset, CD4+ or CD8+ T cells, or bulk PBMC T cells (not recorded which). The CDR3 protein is CASSARQGVEKLFF. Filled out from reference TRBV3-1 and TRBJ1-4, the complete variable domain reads DTAVSQTPKYLVTQMGNDKSIKCEQNLGHDTMYWYKQDSKKFLKIMFSYNNKELIINETVPNRFSPKSPDKAHLNLHINSLELGDSAVYFCASSARQGVEKLFFGSGTQLSVL.